This T cell receptor beta chain was sequenced in a study of preoperative IRX-2 immunotherapy in early breast cancer (dated 2019 in TCRdb). Taken with the paper, the label for treatment or condition translates to: preoperative locoregional IRX-2 cytokine immunotherapy. The samples were obtained from a phase Ib study that tested preoperative, locoregional IRX-2 cytokine immunotherapy designed to prime immune responses. Before surgery, IRX-2 was given to the donors, who were patients with early-stage breast cancer. With regard to this clone: What this receptor recognizes is not known. No per-base quality is available; no much larger clone lies one base away.

The CDR3 sequence holds 13 residues, the cysteine and phenylalanine included. Just CDR3 DNA is preserved here, 39 bases in frame from base 1. Ends trimmed: V by 7 bases, J by 6 bases; bases unmatched to a gene: 4. CDR1 and CDR2 were assigned from the germline V gene (reference sequence) as LNHDA and SQIVND. To prepare the library, the immunoSEQ multiplex PCR assay was applied. Here the immuneACCESS table is served through TCRdb, limited to in-frame sequences with V and J called. Missing clones are a known gap in these copies; in checked studies unresolved V genes cover under half, and the rest lacks a known reason. This sample comprises 39,000 or so clones, 60% to 85% of them detected only once. Jointly, the top ten make up more than 0.9% of the sample.

The chain uses TRBV19 and TRBJ2-3, with 10 bases in between that match TRBD2. The material sequenced was tumor tissue, taken after IRX-2 immunotherapy. The receptor comes from a human donor with breast cancer. The CDR3 sequence is CASNSGRTDTQYF. The nucleotide sequence reads as follows: TGTGCCAGTAATAGCGGGAGGACGGATACGCAGTATTTT. Where the CDR3 stops, the reference TRBV19 and TRBJ2-3 genes take over; the full variable domain is DGGITQSPKYLFRKEGQNVTLSCEQNLNHDAMYWYRQDPGQGLRLIYYSQIVNDFQKGDIAEGYSVSREKKESFPLTVTSAQKNPTAFYLCASNSGRTDTQYFGPGTRLTVL.